These 20 T cell receptor beta chains were sequenced from one sample in a study of T cell responses to AZD1222 COVID-19 vaccine. Here immunoSEQ multiplex PCR was the method, and the copy in TCRdb shows in-frame clones only, minus some. The sample records 100,000 to 150,000 clones, around 85% being singletons. The sequences come from peripheral blood, collected 28 days after the second AZD1222 dose. The source is an adult who received the AZD1222 COVID-19 vaccine.

V gene TRBV3-1 (or the pseudogene TRBV3-2) combines with J gene TRBJ1-1; 10 bases map to TRBD1. CDR3 length: 14 residues. The J segment lost 3 bases and the V segment lost 4 bases, leaving 2 bases of the junction unmatched. Germline V gene data show CDR1 as LGHDT and CDR2 as YNNKEL (reference sequence). CDR3 bases: TGTGCCAGCAGCCGCGGGACAGGGGACACTGAAGCTTTCTTT. Protein product: CASSRGTGDTEAFF.

There are a few counts of this clone. The sample holds other DNA sequences that translate to the same CDR3. The CDR3 sequence is CASSFGGRSSGANVLTF. The CDR3 region has the DNA TGTGCCAGCAGCTTTGGCGGCCGATCCTCTGGGGCCAACGTCCTGACTTTC. This chain uses TRBV5-4 with TRBJ2-6; D call uncertain. V was shortened by 2 bases and J by 0 bases, with 12 bases between the two germline ends. The CDR3 consists of 17 residues. In germline, CDR1 is SGHNT, CDR2 YYREEE (reference sequence).

The chain uses TRBV6-5 and TRBJ1-5; D is ambiguous. Looked up from germline, CDR1 is MNHEY and CDR2 is SVGAGI. V was pared by 7 bases and J by 0 bases, with 10 bases between. This CDR3 region has 14 residues. CDR3 amino acids: CASKEGHSNQPQHF. Written as DNA, the CDR3 is TGTGCCAGCAAGGAGGGTCATAGCAATCAGCCCCAGCATTTT.

The rearrangement joins TRBV21-1 to TRBJ1-5; the table's TRBD1 call for D was not verified on the DNA. TRBV21-1 is tagged as a pseudogene. CDR3 length: 15 residues. CDR3 loop: CASSHPTFLSQPQHF. The DNA for the CDR3 is TGTGCCAGCAGCCACCCGACATTCCTCAGTCAGCCCCAGCATTTT.

The chain combines TRBV7-2 with TRBJ2-1, with 7 bases fitting TRBD1. The J segment lost 2 bases and the V segment lost 7 bases, leaving 5 bases of the junction unmatched. The CDR3 covers 14 residues. Germline V lookup: CDR1 SGHTA, CDR2 FQGNSA. CDR3 nucleotides: TGTGCCAGCACAGACAGGGCCCCCTACAATGAGCAGTTCTTC. Its translation is CASTDRAPYNEQFF.

The rearrangement links TRBV28 to TRBJ1-2; D is possibly TRBD1 (5 bases). Per the germline V gene, CDR1 is MDHEN and CDR2 is SYDVKM. V was shortened by 6 bases and J by 7 bases, with 9 bases between the two germline ends. The CDR3 runs to 11 residues. Written as DNA, the CDR3 is TGTGCCAGCAGGGGACTGAGTGGCTACACCTTC. Amino acids: CASRGLSGYTF.

The gene calls are TRBV6-2 or TRBV6-3 and TRBJ2-3, with no clear D. Between the trimmed V and J ends, which lost 2 bases and 2 bases, there was a span of 8 bases. Germline V gene data show CDR1 as MNHEY and CDR2 as SVGEGT. The CDR3 is 14 amino acids. The CDR3 DNA sequence: TGTGCCAGCAGTTACGTAGCATCCACAGATACGCAGTATTTT. Translated, it gives CASSYVASTDTQYF.

In its sample, this clone was seen once. The chain employs TRBV6-1 and TRBJ2-7, with TRBD2 matching 10 bases. Germline CDR1 MNHNS, CDR2 SASEGT. V shed 2 bases, J shed 1 base, and the junction held 5 bases outside the gene matches. The CDR3 length is 16 residues. CDR3 in DNA: TGTGCCAGCAGTGAAAAGATTAGCGGGGGGTCCTACGAGCAGTACTTC. Its protein product is CASSEKISGGSYEQYF.

CDR3 bases: TGTGCCAGCAGTGAACTTGCACAGAACTACGAGCAGTACTTC. Protein: CASSELAQNYEQYF. V is TRBV2 and J is TRBJ2-7, with D hard to call. Trimming removed 2 bases at V and 3 bases at J, with 11 bases between. CDR1 is SNHLY, CDR2 FYNNEI, per germline. CDR3 length: 14 residues. The full variable domain, with the rest looked up from reference TRBV2 and TRBJ2-7, is EPEVTQTPSHQVTQMGQEVILRCVPISNHLYFYWYRQILGQKVEFLVSFYNNEISEKSEIFDDQFSVERPDGSNFTLKIRSTKLEDSAMYFCASSELAQNYEQYFGPGTRLTVT.

The J gene is TRBJ2-7, the V gene TRBV5-5; tentatively, D is TRBD1 (6 bases). V was pared by 4 bases and J by 0 bases, with 8 bases between. The CDR3 is 13 amino acids. Germline CDR1 reads SGHKS; CDR2 reads YYEKEE (reference sequence). The CDR3 loop reads CASSTTGSYEQYF. CDR3 nucleotide sequence: TGTGCCAGCAGCACGACAGGCTCCTACGAGCAGTACTTC. Filled out from reference TRBV5-5 and TRBJ2-7, the complete variable domain reads DAGVTQSPTHLIKTRGQQVTLRCSPISGHKSVSWYQQVLGQGPQFIFQYYEKEERGRGNFPDRFSARQFPNYSSELNVNALLLGDSALYLCASSTTGSYEQYFGPGTRLTVT.

This rearrangement joins TRBV10-1 to TRBJ1-3, with 8 nucleotides matching TRBD1. Germline trimming cut 0 bases from V and 3 bases from J; bases unmatched to any gene: 1. The CDR3 totals 15 residues. CDR1 and CDR2 (germline): WNHNN, SYGVQD (reference sequence). CDR3 coding DNA: TGCGCCAGCAGTGAGTCGGGACAGGTTGGAAACACCATATATTTT. It codes for CASSESGQVGNTIYF.

The chain joins TRBV6-6 to TRBJ1-2; a weak D match, TRBD1 (5 bases). With 4 bases removed from V and 0 bases from J, the gap between germline ends came to 15 bases. Germline V gene data show CDR1 as MNHNY and CDR2 as SVGAGI (reference sequence). The CDR3 has 16 amino acids. This CDR3 is CASSFRSDRTNYGYTF. Written as DNA, the CDR3 is TGTGCCAGCAGTTTTAGGTCTGACAGAACTAACTATGGCTACACCTTC.

The chain combines TRBV11-2 with TRBJ2-1; tentatively, D is TRBD1 or TRBD2 (5 bases each). CDR3 length: 15 residues. Germline assignment: CDR1 SGHAT and CDR2 FQNNGV. The V and J ends lost 5 bases and 0 bases respectively, with 11 bases between them. DNA for the CDR3: TGTGCCAGCAGCCCCCGGGACCACTCCTACAATGAGCAGTTCTTC. It yields the protein CASSPRDHSYNEQFF.

The V and J genes are TRBV12-2 and TRBJ1-1. TRBV12-2 is an annotated pseudogene. The CDR3 covers 15 residues. The CDR3 loop reads CASRLQRTANTEAFF. CDR3 in DNA: TGTGCAAGTCGCCTCCAAAGAACGGCGAACACTGAAGCTTTCTTT.

This clone was observed once. The chain recombines TRBV21-1 with TRBJ1-2; the table names TRBD1, a call not compared with the DNA. TRBV21-1 is described as a pseudogene. CDR3 length equals 18 residues. The CDR3 protein is CASSKLGDFIGQGASYTF. The CDR3 DNA sequence: TGTGCCAGCAGCAAATTGGGGGATTTTATCGGACAGGGGGCGAGCTACACCTTC.

The chain couples TRBV11-2 to TRBJ2-2; the match to TRBD2 covers 7 bases. The junction had 9 bases not matched to a gene; V was cut back by 1 base and J by 7 bases. CDR1 is SGHAT, CDR2 FQNNGV, per germline. The CDR3 is 16 residues long. The DNA of the CDR3 is TGTGCCAGCAGCTTAGTTTCCCGGGGGGTTGGCGGGGAGCTGTTTTTT. It encodes CASSLVSRGVGGELFF.

Only one count was recorded for this clone. The chain carries TRBV5-1 and TRBJ2-6; D might be TRBD1 (5 bases). The ends were cut back, 4 bases at V and 1 base at J, with 9 bases in the middle. From germline, CDR1 is SGHRS and CDR2 YFSETQ. There are 15 residues in the CDR3. The CDR3 is CASSLGQSGANVLTF. The CDR3 DNA is TGCGCCAGCAGCCTGGGGCAATCTGGGGCCAACGTCCTGACTTTC.

The gene calls are TRBV6-5 and TRBJ2-7; D is uncertain. V was shortened by 6 bases and J by 2 bases, with 11 bases between the two germline ends. The CDR3 covers 13 residues. The V gene's germline CDR1 is MNHEY and CDR2 SVGAGI. The DNA of the CDR3 is TGTGCCAGCAGCCATGAAGTTGCCTACGAGCAGTACTTC. Protein product: CASSHEVAYEQYF.

This sequence joins TRBV5-4 and TRBJ2-2; D is possibly TRBD1 or TRBD2 (6 bases each). CDR3 size: 17 residues. The V end lost 1 base, the J end lost 3 bases, and 16 bases lay between the germline ends. Germline values: CDR1 SGHNT, CDR2 YYREEE (reference sequence). The chain's CDR3 is CASSLLGGSRDTGELFF. In DNA, the CDR3 is TGTGCCAGCAGCTTGCTGGGGGGCAGCCGGGACACCGGGGAGCTGTTTTTT.

This clone turned up a few times. This sequence joins TRBV11-2 and TRBJ1-1; D may be TRBD1 (5 bases). CDR1 is SGHAT, CDR2 FQNNGV, per germline. Trimming removed 5 bases at V and 6 bases at J, with 16 bases between. The CDR3 is made up of 14 amino acids. The CDR3 is CASSAREARAEAFF. Written as DNA, the CDR3 is TGTGCCAGCAGCGCCAGGGAGGCCAGGGCTGAAGCTTTCTTT.